Sequencing of this T cell receptor (beta chain) was carried out in a study of T-cell reconstitution after alpha-beta-depleted transplantation in children. This clonotype was seen ten or more times. During its preparation, the TCRbeta library received unique molecular identifiers. TCRdb called the PCR reads again in MiXCR, with one record for every CDR3 protein. The sample records 200,000 to 300,000 distinct CDR3 sequences, around 12% being singletons. V lost 2 bases and J 5 bases, leaving 15 bases between the germline ends. The CDR3 runs to 15 residues. Germline CDR1 is SNHLY and CDR2 is FYNNEI. The material sequenced was PBMCs from the stem cell graft donor, taken from the stem cell graft. The V call is TRBV2, the J call TRBJ2-5; D is ambiguous. This TCR was recovered from a human donor who donated a stem cell graft to a child with acute lymphoblastic leukemia. CDR3 coding DNA: TGTGCCAGCAGTGAATTCGCAGTGGGTGAGGAGACCCAGTACTTC. Translated, it gives CASSEFAVGEETQYF.